This entry lists 13 T cell receptor beta chains sequenced from one sample in a study of blood T cell repertoires in COVID-19 (TCRdb year 2020). The library was prepared using the immunoSEQ multiplex PCR assay. The source is immuneACCESS, and TCRdb retained only in-frame sequences with V and J called. Part of the clones is not carried over; for the studies checked, unresolved V genes explain less than half of this, and the remainder is unexplained. The sample table contains more than 150,000 clones; only one count was recorded for approximately 84% of them. Of the sample, roughly 6.8% is held by the ten largest clones. The source material was peripheral blood. The source is a human donor in a cohort sampled during active COVID-19.

This chain joins TRBV14 and TRBJ2-2, with D perhaps TRBD1 (7 bases). The germline V and J ends were trimmed by 3 bases and 4 bases, with 9 bases remaining between them. This CDR3 has 14 residues. From germline, CDR1 is SGHDN and CDR2 FVKESK. The CDR3 DNA is TGTGCCAGCAGCCAGGAGGGGGCCACCGGGGAGCTGTTTTTT. As protein: CASSQEGATGELFF.

The rearrangement links TRBV3-1 (or the pseudogene TRBV3-2) to TRBJ2-5, with D tentatively TRBD2 (5 bases). The CDR3 loop spans 14 amino acids. Trimming took 4 bases from V and 4 from J, leaving 13 bases between them. Germline loops: CDR1 LGHDT, CDR2 YNNKEL (reference sequence). CDR3: CASSPRGGSETQYF. The DNA for the CDR3 is TGTGCCAGCAGCCCCCGTGGCGGGTCAGAGACCCAGTACTTC.

V gene TRBV27 combines with J gene TRBJ1-5; tentative D call: TRBD1 (6 bases). Trimming left V 4 bases short and J 3 bases short, with 10 bases between. Germline loops: CDR1 MNHEY, CDR2 SMNVEV (reference sequence). This CDR3 is 14 amino acids long. CDR3 sequence (DNA): TGTGCCAGCAGTTCCGGACAGAACAATCAGCCCCAGCATTTT. Translating it yields CASSSGQNNQPQHF.

This clone was counted only a few times. This sequence joins TRBV6-5 and TRBJ1-2; D uncertain. From germline, CDR1 is MNHEY and CDR2 SVGAGI. Trimming pared 5 bases from V and 4 bases from J, leaving 8 bases between. This CDR3 has 12 amino acids. CDR3 sequence: CASSPLLYGYTF. Here the CDR3 DNA reads TGTGCCAGCAGTCCCCTCCTCTATGGCTACACCTTC.

The CDR3 bases are TGTGCCAGCAGCCCTGGGGCGGGGGGACCCTACGAGCAGTACTTC. As protein: CASSPGAGGPYEQYF. The chain has TRBV7-9 and TRBJ2-7; 8 positions agree with TRBD2. The CDR3 has 15 residues. CDR1 and CDR2 from the germline V gene are SEHNR and FQNEAQ (reference sequence). Losses at the gene ends were 5 bases for V and 2 bases for J; bases not matched to a gene: 8. Full variable domain (remainder filled in from reference TRBV7-9 and TRBJ2-7): DTGVSQNPRHKITKRGQNVTFRCDPISEHNRLYWYRQTLGQGPEFLTYFQNEAQLEKSRLLSDRFSAERPKGSFSTLEIQRTEQGDSAMYLCASSPGAGGPYEQYFGPGTRLTVT.

This chain uses TRBV27 with TRBJ1-2; tentative D call: TRBD1 (6 bases). Germline V gives CDR1 MNHEY, CDR2 SMNVEV (reference sequence). Trimming removed 5 bases from V and 4 bases from J, with 11 bases in between. This CDR3 contains 13 residues. DNA for the CDR3: TGTGCCAGCAGTGGGCGGGGGGCCTATGGCTACACCTTC. Translating it yields CASSGRGAYGYTF.

The sample holds a few counts of this clone. The chain employs TRBV4-1 and TRBJ1-6, with a possible D match to TRBD1 (5 bases). Germline V gene data show CDR1 as MGHRA and CDR2 as YSYEKL. V lost 1 base and J lost 7, with 11 bases in between. The CDR3 spans 15 residues. CDR3 region: CASSQGATANSPLHF. CDR3 nucleotides: TGCGCCAGCAGCCAAGGGGCGACAGCAAATTCACCCCTCCACTTT.

The chain combines TRBV10-3 with TRBJ2-3, with 9 bases that match TRBD2. This CDR3 spans 15 amino acids. Looked up from germline, CDR1 is ENHRY and CDR2 is SYGVKD. The V and J ends lost 3 bases and 4 bases, in that order; junction bases with no gene match: 5. The DNA for the CDR3 is TGTGCCATCAGTGACTCGCGGGGGGGCCCAGATACGCAGTATTTT. Its translation: CAISDSRGGPDTQYF.

The chain couples TRBV4-1 to TRBJ2-3; maybe TRBD1 (6 bases). There are 17 residues in the CDR3. The V gene's germline CDR1 is MGHRA and CDR2 YSYEKL. Between the trimmed V and J ends, which lost 4 bases and 1 base, there was a span of 18 bases. CDR3 sequence (DNA): TGCGCCAGCAGCCGCCAGGGGTCGGCCGCCGGCACAGATACGCAGTATTTT. This translates into CASSRQGSAAGTDTQYF.

This clone was recorded only once. J is TRBJ2-5 and V is TRBV5-1, with 11 bases fitting TRBD1. This CDR3 contains 15 residues. V lost 9 bases to trimming and J lost 0 bases; unmatched junction nucleotides: 7. Germline loops: CDR1 SGHRS, CDR2 YFSETQ. The CDR3 here is CATSGTGGYQETQYF. Here the CDR3 DNA reads TGCGCCACCTCCGGGACAGGGGGTTACCAAGAGACCCAGTACTTC.

A single count supports this clone. Here the CDR3 DNA reads TGTGCCTGGAGGTTACAGGGGTACGGCTATGGCTACACCTTC. Protein product: CAWRLQGYGYGYTF. V is TRBV30 and J is TRBJ1-2, with 7 bases that match TRBD1. With 3 bases clipped from V and 4 bases from J, the junction kept 8 bases outside the gene matches. Germline V gene sequence: CDR1 GTSNPN, CDR2 SVGIG (reference sequence). CDR3 length equals 14 residues.

The rearrangement uses TRBV7-3 and TRBJ2-7; no definite D call. Trimming cost V 1 base and J 2 bases, with 15 bases left between them. Germline CDR1 is SGHTA and CDR2 is FQGTGA. The CDR3 is 16 residues long. For the CDR3, the DNA is TGTGCCAGCAGCTTAAACCCAGCAGGCGCGACCTACGAGCAGTACTTC. As protein: CASSLNPAGATYEQYF.

This rearrangement joins TRBV7-2 to TRBJ1-1; maybe TRBD1 (6 bases). The CDR3 is 19 residues long. Germline CDR1 SGHTA, CDR2 FQGNSA. Deletions cut 4 bases from V and 0 bases from J, with 24 bases between. Here the CDR3 DNA reads TGTGCCAGCAGCTCAGGCCCCTCAAACAGGGCTAAATTGAACACTGAAGCTTTCTTT. This sequence encodes CASSSGPSNRAKLNTEAFF.